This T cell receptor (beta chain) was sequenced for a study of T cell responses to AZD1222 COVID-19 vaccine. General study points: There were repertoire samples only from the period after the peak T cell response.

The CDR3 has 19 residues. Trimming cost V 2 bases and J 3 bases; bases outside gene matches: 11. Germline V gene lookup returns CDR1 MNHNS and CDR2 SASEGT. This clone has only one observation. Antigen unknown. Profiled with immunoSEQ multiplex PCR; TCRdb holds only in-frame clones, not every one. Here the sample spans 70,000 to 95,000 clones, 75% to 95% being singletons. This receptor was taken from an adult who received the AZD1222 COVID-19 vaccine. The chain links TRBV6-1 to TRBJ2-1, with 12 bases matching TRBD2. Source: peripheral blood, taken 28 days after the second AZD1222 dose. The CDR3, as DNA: TGTGCCAGCAGTGAAATACTAGCGGGAGGCTCTGCTTTCTACAATGAGCAGTTCTTC. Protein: CASSEILAGGSAFYNEQFF.